This TCR beta chain was captured by sequencing in a study of vaccination and CD4 T cells after COVID-19. At the level of the study: The stimulus for the cells was overlapping spike peptides derived from SARS-CoV-2, HCoV-NL63, HCoV-OC43 and HCoV-229E.

The V gene's germline CDR1 is DFQATT and CDR2 SNEGSKA (reference sequence). V was trimmed by 5 bases and J by 2 bases, leaving 12 bases between them. The CDR3 covers 14 residues. In regard to this clonotype: Its target is not known.

The Oncomine TCR Beta short-read assay sequenced DNA from cultured CD4+ T cells. TCRdb reprocessed the PCR reads via MiXCR and lists one record per CDR3 protein. The sample has 5,000 or so distinct CDR3 sequences, roughly 28% seen once. Treatment of the sample: roughly 11-day PBMC culture with coronavirus spike peptide pools or control peptides (ViraFEST assay). One should note that the unexposed donor's CD4+ T cells were collected before the COVID-19 pandemic (2011-2018). ViraFEST relied on peptide pools to expand antigen-specific T cells; the TCRs were sequenced afterward. The V gene is TRBV20-1, the J gene TRBJ2-2, with D possibly matching TRBD1 (5 bases). The sample taken for sequencing was CD4+ T cells from blood, cultured in vitro. The receptor comes from a human donor in good health. The CDR3 protein is CSARTLTNTGELFF. CDR3 sequence (DNA): TGCAGTGCTCGGACACTCACAAACACCGGGGAGCTGTTTTTT.